The entry below describes one TCR beta chain. What it recognizes is unknown. This CDR3 spans 15 amino acids. Trimming took 5 bases from V and 5 from J, leaving 18 bases between them. Germline V gene sequence: CDR1 LNHDA, CDR2 SQIVND (reference sequence). This table comes from immunoSEQ multiplex PCR, and its TCRdb copy is limited to in-frame clones, with some not included. This table holds 55,000 to 65,000 clones, around 87% found once. This record belongs to a study of OX40 agonist ivuxolimab in advanced cancers. Looking at the study overall: Clinicians treated patients with ivuxolimab, an agonistic anti-OX40 (CD134) antibody.

Study conclusions and caveats: There were, on average, more expanded clones in CD8+ T cells than in CD4+. The study did not work out the antigen specificity of the expanded peripheral T cells.

Autoimmune disease history or systemic immunosuppression excluded patients. The receptor comes from an adult with an advanced solid tumor such as melanoma, head and neck, liver or kidney cancer. The material sequenced was CD4+ or CD8+ T cells sorted from blood, taken in a trial of the OX40 agonist ivuxolimab. V and J are TRBV19 and TRBJ1-1; D may be TRBD1 (5 bases). Here the CDR3 DNA reads TGTGCCAGTAGTCCCATGGAGGGGTTGGGGACTGAAGCTTTCTTT. This encodes CASSPMEGLGTEAFF.